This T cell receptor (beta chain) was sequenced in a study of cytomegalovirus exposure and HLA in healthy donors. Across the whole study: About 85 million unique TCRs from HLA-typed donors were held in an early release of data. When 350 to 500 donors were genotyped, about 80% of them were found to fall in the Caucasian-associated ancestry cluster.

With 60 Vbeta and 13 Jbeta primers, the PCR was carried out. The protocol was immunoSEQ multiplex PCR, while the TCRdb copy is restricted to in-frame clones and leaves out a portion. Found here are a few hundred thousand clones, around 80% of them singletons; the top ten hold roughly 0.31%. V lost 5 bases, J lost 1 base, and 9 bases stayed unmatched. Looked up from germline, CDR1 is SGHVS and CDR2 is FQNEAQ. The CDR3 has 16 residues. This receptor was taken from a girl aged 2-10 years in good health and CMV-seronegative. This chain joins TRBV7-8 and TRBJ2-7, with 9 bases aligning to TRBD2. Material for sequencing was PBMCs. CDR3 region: CASSTPGLAGSYEQYF. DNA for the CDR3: TGTGCCAGCAGCACCCCGGGACTAGCCGGGTCCTACGAGCAGTACTTC.